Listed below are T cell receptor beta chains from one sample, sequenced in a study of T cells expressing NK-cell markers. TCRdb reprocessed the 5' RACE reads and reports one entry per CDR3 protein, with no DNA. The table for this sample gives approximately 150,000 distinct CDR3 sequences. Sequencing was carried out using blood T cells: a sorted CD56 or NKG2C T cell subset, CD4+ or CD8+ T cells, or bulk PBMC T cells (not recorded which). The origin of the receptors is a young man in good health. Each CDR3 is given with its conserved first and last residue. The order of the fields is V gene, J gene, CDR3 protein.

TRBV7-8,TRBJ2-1,CASSLVAGGPSYNEQFF
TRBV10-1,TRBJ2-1,CASSDPGTSGNEQFF
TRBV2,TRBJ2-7,CASSNSRGGEQYF
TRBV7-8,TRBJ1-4,CASSLEPGEKLFF
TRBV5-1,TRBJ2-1,CASSLEDLADYNEQFF
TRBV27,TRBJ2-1,CASSLSGRSYNEQFF
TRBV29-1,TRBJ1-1,CSSDGAENTEAFF
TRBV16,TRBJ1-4,CASSQSDPGEKLFF
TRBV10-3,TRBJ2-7,CAISETTSNYEQYF
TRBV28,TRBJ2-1,CASSGAGGLSYNEQFF
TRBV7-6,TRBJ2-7,CASSLGSEEVYEQYF
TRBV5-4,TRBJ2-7,CASSLYSHEQYF
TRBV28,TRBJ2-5,CASRRPGGKETQYF
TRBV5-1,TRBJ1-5,CASSLEDSQNQPQHF
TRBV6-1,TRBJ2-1,CASSESQTETPSWSNEQFF
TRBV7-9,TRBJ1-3,CASTFYLDPVTIYF